This TCR beta chain derives from a study of blood T cell repertoires in COVID-19. Study details: T cells, B-cell-depleted T cells, or PBMCs supplied cDNA or gDNA.

Germline V lookup: CDR1 SGHRS, CDR2 YFSETQ. The CDR3 sequence is 13 residues long. Trimming shortened V by 4 bases and J by 3 bases, and 10 bases separated the two germline ends. Clones were read by immunoSEQ multiplex PCR, and TCRdb kept only the in-frame ones, dropping some. The sample has 50,000 to 70,000 clones; 90% are singletons. Source material: peripheral blood. The clonotype comes from a woman over 75 with active COVID-19. The chain links TRBV5-1 to TRBJ1-1; unclear D gene. CDR3 coding DNA: TGCGCCAGCAGCCTCTCGAGGTACACTGAAGCTTTCTTT. It yields the protein CASSLSRYTEAFF.